This is a list of T cell receptor beta chains from one sample in a study of T cell responses to AZD1222 COVID-19 vaccine. Measured with immunoSEQ multiplex PCR; TCRdb has only the in-frame clones, and not every one. The table has 100,000 to 150,000 clones, 65% to 90% seen once. Sequenced here: peripheral blood, sampled 28 days after the second AZD1222 dose. These receptors were obtained from an adult who received the AZD1222 COVID-19 vaccine. CDR3s include the opening cysteine and the closing phenylalanine or tryptophan. Each record gives: D gene, clone size, CDR3 length, J gene, V gene, CDR3 DNA, CDR3 protein. The D gene is left open where the match is weak. Clone size is given for some rows only: seen once, a few or many times, or a class if the clone is expanded.

d_gene: TRBD1; abundance: -; len: 16; j_gene: TRBJ1-1; v_gene: TRBV18; CDR3nt: TGTGCCAGCTCACCTAAGACAGGGTCGATTCCTTTTGAAGCTTTCTTT; CDR3aa: CASSPKTGSIPFEAFF
d_gene: TRBD1; abundance: -; len: 14; j_gene: TRBJ2-7; v_gene: TRBV11-2; CDR3nt: TGTGCCAGCAGCTTGCAACCCGACAGGGTAGGTCAGTACTTC; CDR3aa: CASSLQPDRVGQYF
d_gene: -; abundance: -; len: 13; j_gene: TRBJ2-5; v_gene: TRBV11-2; CDR3nt: TGTGCCAGCAGCTCGGGACTCCAAGAGACCCAGTACTTC; CDR3aa: CASSSGLQETQYF
d_gene: -; abundance: -; len: 17; j_gene: TRBJ2-2; v_gene: TRBV7-9; CDR3nt: TGTGCCAGCAGCTTGATTTCGACAGTGTCTTTTCCCGGGGAGCTGTTTTTT; CDR3aa: CASSLISTVSFPGELFF
d_gene: -; abundance: once; len: 18; j_gene: TRBJ2-2; v_gene: TRBV6-6; CDR3nt: TGTGCCAGCAGTCGCACTGGAGTGTACGGGAGAGGCACCGGGGAGCTGTTTTTT; CDR3aa: CASSRTGVYGRGTGELFF
d_gene: TRBD1; abundance: once; len: 17; j_gene: TRBJ1-4; v_gene: TRBV30; CDR3nt: TGTGCCTGGAGTTGGAACAGGGGCGCAGGAACTAATGAAAAACTGTTTTTT; CDR3aa: CAWSWNRGAGTNEKLFF
d_gene: TRBD1; abundance: -; len: 13; j_gene: TRBJ1-5; v_gene: TRBV10-3; CDR3nt: TGTGCCATCACTGGGGGACAGGGACAGCCCCAGCATTTT; CDR3aa: CAITGGQGQPQHF
d_gene: -; abundance: -; len: 16; j_gene: TRBJ1-1; v_gene: TRBV5-1; CDR3nt: TGCGCCAGCAGCTTGGGTCAGGGTAAGGGGAACACTGAAGCTTTCTTT; CDR3aa: CASSLGQGKGNTEAFF
d_gene: -; abundance: -; len: 15; j_gene: TRBJ1-6; v_gene: TRBV9; CDR3nt: TGTGCCAGCTCCCCCCAGGGGTTCCTTAATTCACCCCTCCACTTT; CDR3aa: CASSPQGFLNSPLHF
d_gene: -; abundance: once; len: 17; j_gene: TRBJ1-3; v_gene: TRBV28; CDR3nt: TGTGCCAGCAGTTCAAGGGGGGCAGCGTTAGCTGGAAACACCATATATTTT; CDR3aa: CASSSRGAALAGNTIYF
d_gene: -; abundance: once; len: 13; j_gene: TRBJ1-5; v_gene: TRBV19; CDR3nt: TGTGCCAGTAGCTCGACAGGAGGTCAGCCCCAGCATTTT; CDR3aa: CASSSTGGQPQHF
d_gene: -; abundance: few; len: 13; j_gene: TRBJ1-2; v_gene: TRBV7-2; CDR3nt: TGTGCCAGCCGCCCCAATTTGGGCCATGGCTACACCTTC; CDR3aa: CASRPNLGHGYTF
d_gene: -; abundance: -; len: 14; j_gene: TRBJ1-1; v_gene: TRBV6-5; CDR3nt: TGTGCCAGCAGCCCCAGGGCCCGGGGCACTGAAGCTTTCTTT; CDR3aa: CASSPRARGTEAFF
d_gene: TRBD2; abundance: -; len: 16; j_gene: TRBJ2-1; v_gene: TRBV6-4; CDR3nt: TGTGCCAGCAGTGACTCCGGGACTAGCGGGGGCAATGAGCAGTTCTTC; CDR3aa: CASSDSGTSGGNEQFF
d_gene: -; abundance: -; len: 14; j_gene: TRBJ1-1; v_gene: TRBV6-6; CDR3nt: TGTGCCAGCGGGGTTACTGGGACTGCGACTGAAGCTTTCTTT; CDR3aa: CASGVTGTATEAFF
d_gene: -; abundance: -; len: 15; j_gene: TRBJ2-2; v_gene: TRBV6-5; CDR3nt: TGTGCCAGCAGTCTCGACGTGGGGAACACCGGGGAGCTGTTTTTT; CDR3aa: CASSLDVGNTGELFF
d_gene: TRBD1; abundance: -; len: 16; j_gene: TRBJ1-2; v_gene: TRBV3-1/TRBV3-2; CDR3nt: TGTGCCAGCAGCCAAGGCGGACAGGGGACTCGTTATGGCTACACCTTC; CDR3aa: CASSQGGQGTRYGYTF
d_gene: -; abundance: -; len: 16; j_gene: TRBJ1-6; v_gene: TRBV5-4; CDR3nt: TGTGCCAGCAGCTTTGGAAGGAGCTCCTATAATTCACCCCTCCACTTT; CDR3aa: CASSFGRSSYNSPLHF
d_gene: -; abundance: few; len: 14; j_gene: TRBJ2-7; v_gene: TRBV20-1; CDR3nt: TGCAGTGCTAGTAACGGGGGTATTACCTACGAGCAGTACTTC; CDR3aa: CSASNGGITYEQYF
d_gene: -; abundance: -; len: 14; j_gene: TRBJ1-3; v_gene: TRBV7-2; CDR3nt: TGTGCCAGCAGCTTAGCGTTTCAGGGGAACACCATATATTTT; CDR3aa: CASSLAFQGNTIYF
d_gene: TRBD2; abundance: -; len: 14; j_gene: TRBJ2-5; v_gene: TRBV10-1; CDR3nt: TGCGCCAGCAGTCATGGGACTACCCAAGAGACCCAGTACTTC; CDR3aa: CASSHGTTQETQYF
d_gene: -; abundance: -; len: 14; j_gene: TRBJ1-5; v_gene: TRBV5-4; CDR3nt: TGTGCCAGCAGCCTGGAGGGGCAGAATCAGCCCCAGCATTTT; CDR3aa: CASSLEGQNQPQHF
d_gene: -; abundance: -; len: 15; j_gene: TRBJ1-2; v_gene: TRBV5-1; CDR3nt: TGCGCCAGCAGCTTGTCGTTTCCGTCCATCTCGGCATACACCTTC; CDR3aa: CASSLSFPSISAYTF
d_gene: TRBD1; abundance: -; len: 16; j_gene: TRBJ1-1; v_gene: TRBV10-3; CDR3nt: TGTGCCATCAGTGGCGGGACAGAAAAGGGGAACACTGAAGCTTTCTTT; CDR3aa: CAISGGTEKGNTEAFF
d_gene: TRBD1; abundance: -; len: 14; j_gene: TRBJ1-6; v_gene: TRBV7-8; CDR3nt: TGTGCCAGCAGCTTCACAGGGGGAGCGACACCCCTCCACTTT; CDR3aa: CASSFTGGATPLHF
d_gene: TRBD1; abundance: -; len: 14; j_gene: TRBJ1-5; v_gene: TRBV6-5; CDR3nt: TGTGCCAGCAGTAACAGGGGCGTCAATCAGCCCCAGCATTTT; CDR3aa: CASSNRGVNQPQHF
d_gene: -; abundance: -; len: 15; j_gene: TRBJ2-1; v_gene: TRBV4-1; CDR3nt: TGCGCCAGCAGCCCTAGGGGGGACTCCTACAATGAGCAGTTCTTC; CDR3aa: CASSPRGDSYNEQFF
d_gene: -; abundance: -; len: 14; j_gene: TRBJ2-7; v_gene: TRBV6-5; CDR3nt: TGTGCCAGCAGTTACTGGGGGGCCTCCTACGAGCAGTACTTC; CDR3aa: CASSYWGASYEQYF
d_gene: TRBD1; abundance: -; len: 14; j_gene: TRBJ2-1; v_gene: TRBV28; CDR3nt: TGTGCCAGCTGGGACAGGGGGCAGGACAATGAGCAGTTCTTC; CDR3aa: CASWDRGQDNEQFF
d_gene: TRBD2; abundance: few; len: 15; j_gene: TRBJ2-5; v_gene: TRBV18; CDR3nt: TGTGCCAGCTCACCAGGGACTAGCGGAAAGCAGACCCAGTACTTC; CDR3aa: CASSPGTSGKQTQYF
d_gene: -; abundance: -; len: 14; j_gene: TRBJ1-4; v_gene: TRBV27; CDR3nt: TGTGCCAGCAGTTTGGCAGGGTGGGACGAAAAACTGTTTTTT; CDR3aa: CASSLAGWDEKLFF
d_gene: -; abundance: -; len: 16; j_gene: TRBJ1-1; v_gene: TRBV7-2; CDR3nt: TGTGCCAGCAGCTACTCGGGACCCCCGGCGGTCACTGAAGCTTTCTTT; CDR3aa: CASSYSGPPAVTEAFF
d_gene: -; abundance: -; len: 13; j_gene: TRBJ2-1; v_gene: TRBV27; CDR3nt: TGTGCCAGCAGACTCGACAGTTACAATGAGCAGTTCTTC; CDR3aa: CASRLDSYNEQFF
d_gene: -; abundance: -; len: 12; j_gene: TRBJ2-2; v_gene: TRBV5-6; CDR3nt: TGTGCCAGCAGCTTGCACACCGGGGAGCTGTTTTTT; CDR3aa: CASSLHTGELFF
d_gene: -; abundance: -; len: 16; j_gene: TRBJ1-2; v_gene: TRBV24-1; CDR3nt: TGTGCCACCAGTAAATTGGGACAAATCCCGGACTATGGCTACACCTTC; CDR3aa: CATSKLGQIPDYGYTF
d_gene: -; abundance: -; len: 13; j_gene: TRBJ2-7; v_gene: TRBV7-2; CDR3nt: TGTGCCAGCAGCTCCAACAGGGTGGGGGAGCAGTACTTC; CDR3aa: CASSSNRVGEQYF
d_gene: -; abundance: -; len: 16; j_gene: TRBJ1-5; v_gene: TRBV4-1; CDR3nt: TGCGCCAGCAGCCAGTCCTCAGGGGATAGCAATCAGCCCCAGCATTTT; CDR3aa: CASSQSSGDSNQPQHF
d_gene: -; abundance: -; len: 15; j_gene: TRBJ1-5; v_gene: TRBV3-1/TRBV3-2; CDR3nt: TGTGCCAGCAGCCAATCCTGGGGGGGGCGACAGCCCCAGCATTTT; CDR3aa: CASSQSWGGRQPQHF
d_gene: -; abundance: -; len: 15; j_gene: TRBJ1-5; v_gene: TRBV3-1/TRBV3-2; CDR3nt: TGTGCCAGCAGCCAGGGCAGGGTGGATGGACAGCCCCAGCATTTT; CDR3aa: CASSQGRVDGQPQHF
d_gene: -; abundance: once; len: 13; j_gene: TRBJ2-7; v_gene: TRBV2; CDR3nt: TGTGCCAGCAGTGACGGCAGTCTCTACGAGCAGTACTTC; CDR3aa: CASSDGSLYEQYF
d_gene: -; abundance: -; len: 13; j_gene: TRBJ1-1; v_gene: TRBV5-1; CDR3nt: TGCGCCAGCATCGGGGTCGGTAACACTGAAGCTTTCTTT; CDR3aa: CASIGVGNTEAFF
d_gene: -; abundance: -; len: 14; j_gene: TRBJ1-3; v_gene: TRBV9; CDR3nt: TGTGCCAGCAGCGTTGGGTCCTACCGAAACACCATACATTTT; CDR3aa: CASSVGSYRNTIHF
d_gene: -; abundance: -; len: 13; j_gene: TRBJ1-3; v_gene: TRBV11-2; CDR3nt: TGTGCCAGCAGCCCCGGGGGGGGAAACACCATATATTTT; CDR3aa: CASSPGGGNTIYF
d_gene: -; abundance: -; len: 16; j_gene: TRBJ1-4; v_gene: TRBV4-3; CDR3nt: TGCGCCAGCAGCCAAGGGGGCGAGGGAACTAATGAAAAACTGTTTTTT; CDR3aa: CASSQGGEGTNEKLFF
d_gene: -; abundance: -; len: 15; j_gene: TRBJ2-1; v_gene: TRBV6-4; CDR3nt: TGTGCCAGCAGCGCCGGGACCGGCTCCTACAATGAGCAGTTCTTC; CDR3aa: CASSAGTGSYNEQFF
d_gene: TRBD1; abundance: -; len: 16; j_gene: TRBJ2-5; v_gene: TRBV5-5; CDR3nt: TGTGCCAGCAGCTTGAGCCCCGGGACAGGGGTAGAGACCCAGTACTTC; CDR3aa: CASSLSPGTGVETQYF
d_gene: -; abundance: -; len: 16; j_gene: TRBJ1-6; v_gene: TRBV3-1/TRBV3-2; CDR3nt: TGTGCCAGCAGCCAAGTCCCGACAGCGTATAATTCACCCCTCCACTTT; CDR3aa: CASSQVPTAYNSPLHF
d_gene: -; abundance: few; len: 12; j_gene: TRBJ1-1; v_gene: TRBV6-2/TRBV6-3; CDR3nt: TGTGCCAGCAGTTACTCGAACACTGAAGCTTTCTTT; CDR3aa: CASSYSNTEAFF
d_gene: TRBD2; abundance: -; len: 13; j_gene: TRBJ2-5; v_gene: TRBV7-3; CDR3nt: TGTGCCAGCAGCTCTAGCGGGGGGGAGACCCAGTACTTC; CDR3aa: CASSSSGGETQYF
d_gene: TRBD1; abundance: few; len: 15; j_gene: TRBJ1-4; v_gene: TRBV4-1; CDR3nt: TGCGCCAGCAGCCCATCGGACAGGGAAATTGAAAAACTGTTTTTT; CDR3aa: CASSPSDREIEKLFF
d_gene: TRBD1; abundance: -; len: 14; j_gene: TRBJ1-3; v_gene: TRBV27; CDR3nt: TGTGCCAGACTTATCACAGGGGTTGGAAACACCATATATTTT; CDR3aa: CARLITGVGNTIYF
d_gene: TRBD1; abundance: -; len: 15; j_gene: TRBJ2-7; v_gene: TRBV11-2; CDR3nt: TGTGCCAGCAGCAGATCGCAGGGGGAATCCTACGAGCAGTACTTC; CDR3aa: CASSRSQGESYEQYF
d_gene: -; abundance: -; len: 17; j_gene: TRBJ2-3; v_gene: TRBV4-3; CDR3nt: TGCGCCAGCAGCCAGGGGGACGGGACACTATTTTCAGATACGCAGTATTTT; CDR3aa: CASSQGDGTLFSDTQYF
d_gene: -; abundance: -; len: 13; j_gene: TRBJ1-5; v_gene: TRBV19; CDR3nt: TGTGCCAGTAGTCCGGGACGCAATCAGCCCCAGCATTTT; CDR3aa: CASSPGRNQPQHF
d_gene: -; abundance: -; len: 12; j_gene: TRBJ1-2; v_gene: TRBV19; CDR3nt: TGTGCCAGTAGTATGGCCTTCTATGGCTACACCTTC; CDR3aa: CASSMAFYGYTF
d_gene: -; abundance: -; len: 16; j_gene: TRBJ1-6; v_gene: TRBV5-5; CDR3nt: TGTGCCAGCAGCTCATCAGCATACTCCTATAATTCACCCCTCCACTTT; CDR3aa: CASSSSAYSYNSPLHF
d_gene: -; abundance: few; len: 17; j_gene: TRBJ1-6; v_gene: TRBV27; CDR3nt: TGTGCCAGCAGTTTACAACTCCGGGGTAACTATAATTCACCCCTCCACTTT; CDR3aa: CASSLQLRGNYNSPLHF
d_gene: -; abundance: -; len: 10; j_gene: TRBJ2-7; v_gene: TRBV28; CDR3nt: TGTGCCAGCAGTGGCTACGAGCAGTACTTC; CDR3aa: CASSGYEQYF
d_gene: TRBD1; abundance: -; len: 16; j_gene: TRBJ2-3; v_gene: TRBV4-1; CDR3nt: TGCGCCAGCAGCCGGACCGGGACAGGGGGCACAGATACGCAGTATTTT; CDR3aa: CASSRTGTGGTDTQYF